The 27 T cell receptor beta chains below come from one sample, sequenced in a study of metastatic and nonmetastatic thyroid tumors (dated by TCRdb to the early 2020s). The protocol used for the library was PCR. Instrument used: Illumina HiSeq 4000. TCRdb trimmed the raw reads at Q25, called clones with MiXCR and kept productive beta chains. Recorded for this sample are over 20,000 clones; roughly 12% of them occurred a single time. 24% of the sample goes to the ten largest clones. Before undergoing thyroid surgery, none of the patients had been given any kind of treatment. The source material was blood. These receptors were taken from a female donor with papillary thyroid cancer or a benign thyroid nodule (not recorded which). Some clones in this sample may be carry-over from other donors' samples.

This clone came up many times. This chain links TRBV15 with TRBJ2-7, with D possibly being TRBD1 or TRBD2 (5 bases each). Germline CDR1 is LNHNV and CDR2 is YYDKDF (reference sequence). V was shortened by 0 bases and J by 5 bases, with 14 bases between the two germline ends. This CDR3 has 15 residues. The CDR3 nucleotides read TGTGCCACCAGCAGAGAGGCAGGGACCCCCGACGAGCAGTACTTC. Protein sequence: CATSREAGTPDEQYF.

This clone appeared many times. One base away lies a much larger clone, so this may be a sequencing read error. This specimen includes other DNA sequences encoding the same CDR3. This sequence joins TRBV19 and TRBJ1-2, with a weak D call TRBD1 (5 bases). Germline V lookup: CDR1 LNHDA, CDR2 SQIVND (reference sequence). The CDR3 is made up of 12 amino acids. CDR3 coding DNA: TGTGCCAGCAGTAAGCCGGGACCAGGCTACACCTTC. It codes for CASSKPGPGYTF.

This clone is labeled medium-sized. The rearrangement joins TRBV27 to TRBJ1-2, with TRBD1 matching 9 bases. Germline CDR1 MNHEY, CDR2 SMNVEV (reference sequence). This CDR3 is 15 amino acids long. V lost 5 bases and J lost 8; bases outside the gene matches: 12. DNA of the CDR3: TGTGCCAGCAGTCTCAAGACAGGGGGTATGGTGGGCTACACCTTC. Translating it yields CASSLKTGGMVGYTF.

The chain carries TRBV4-2 and TRBJ2-5; possibly TRBD2 for D (6 bases). Per germline, CDR1 LGHNA and CDR2 YNFKEQ. The CDR3 has 15 residues. V lost 4 bases and J lost 6, with 18 bases in between. The chain's CDR3 is CASSPASGLAKTQYF. The CDR3 coding sequence is TGTGCCAGCAGCCCGGCCTCGGGACTTGCAAAGACCCAGTACTTC.

In its sample, this clone was seen many times. This may come from a read error, since a much larger clone is one base off. The same CDR3 is also encoded by other DNA sequences in this sample. J is TRBJ2-7 and V is TRBV6-1, with TRBD2 matching 7 bases. V dropped 7 bases and J dropped 0; count of bases not matched to a gene: 12. The CDR3 length is 16 residues. In germline, CDR1 is MNHNS, CDR2 SASEGT. CDR3 in DNA: TGTGCCAGCATGGGGACCAGCGGGACCAGCTCCTACGAGCAGTACTTC. Translated, it gives CASMGTSGTSSYEQYF.

This clone has ten or more counts. The CDR3: CASSIDPTNSPLHF. In DNA, the CDR3 is TGTGCCAGTAGTATTGACCCTACGAATTCACCCCTCCACTTT. This sequence joins TRBV19 and TRBJ1-6; D gene ambiguous. Germline V gene data show CDR1 as LNHDA and CDR2 as SQIVND (reference sequence). The CDR3 length is 14 residues. The ends were cut back, 3 bases at V and 7 bases at J, with 10 bases in the middle.

This clone was detected only a few times. This chain links TRBV27 with TRBJ2-2; 15 positions match TRBD2. The V and J ends lost 7 bases and 4 bases, in that order; junction bases with no gene match: 10. Germline CDR1 and CDR2: MNHEY and SMNVEV (reference sequence). The CDR3 runs to 18 residues. Here the CDR3 DNA reads TGTGCCAGCAATTCTGGGACTAGCGGGAGGAAAATCACCGGGGAGCTGTTTTTT. Translating gives CASNSGTSGRKITGELFF.

The chain employs TRBV6-1 and TRBJ2-1; TRBD2 matches 9 bases. The CDR3 extends over 15 amino acids. The germline gives CDR1 MNHNS, CDR2 SASEGT. Losses at the gene ends were 6 bases for V and 9 bases for J; bases not matched to a gene: 12. CDR3 region: CASSRTSEGSVEQFF. The CDR3 nucleotides are TGTGCCAGCAGCCGGACTAGCGAGGGATCCGTTGAGCAGTTCTTC.

This clone was observed many times. The rearrangement uses TRBV11-2 and TRBJ2-3, with D possibly matching TRBD1 (6 bases). CDR1 SGHAT and CDR2 FQNNGV come from the germline V gene. V lost 5 bases and J lost 3, with 15 bases in between. This CDR3 has 15 amino acids. DNA for the CDR3: TGTGCCAGCAGCCCCCGGCACAGGGTGACAGATACGCAGTATTTT. It is translated as CASSPRHRVTDTQYF.

This clone was recorded many times. The J gene is TRBJ2-7, the V gene TRBV9; unclear D gene. CDR3 length: 13 amino acids. V lost 4 bases and J 1 base, leaving 9 bases between the germline ends. Germline values: CDR1 SGDLS, CDR2 YYNGEE. The CDR3 region is CASSLDGSYEQYF. The CDR3 nucleotides are TGTGCCAGCAGCCTGGACGGTTCCTACGAGCAGTACTTC.

The rearrangement links TRBV7-8 to TRBJ2-3; 10 bases are shared with TRBD2. Germline assignment: CDR1 SGHVS and CDR2 FQNEAQ. The CDR3 extends over 15 amino acids. Trimming cost V 6 bases and J 5 bases; bases outside gene matches: 8. The CDR3 nucleotides are TGTGCCAGCAGTTTGCTAGCGGGAGTACGAGATACGCAGTATTTT. Translating gives CASSLLAGVRDTQYF.

On this clone: At one of its ends the junction is not consistent with the germline gene, which may arise from a read error. J is TRBJ2-2 and V is TRBV27; possible D gene TRBD1, 5 bases. Germline CDR1 reads MNHEY; CDR2 reads SMNVEV (reference sequence). This CDR3 comprises 16 residues. CDR3 bases: TGTGCCAGCATTTTTGACAGCACCACAAACACCGTGGAGCTGTTTTTT. Encoded protein: CASIFDSTTNTVELFF.

In this sample, this clone turned up many times. The chain is built from TRBV19 and TRBJ1-3; D not resolved. Germline V CDR1 and CDR2: LNHDA, SQIVND (reference sequence). V was shortened by 3 bases and J by 0 bases, with 3 bases between the two germline ends. The CDR3 sequence is 13 residues long. CDR3 DNA: TGTGCCAGTAGTATGTTCTCTGGAAACACCATATATTTT. Residues: CASSMFSGNTIYF. The whole variable domain, filled in from reference TRBV19 and TRBJ1-3, reads DGGITQSPKYLFRKEGQNVTLSCEQNLNHDAMYWYRQDPGQGLRLIYYSQIVNDFQKGDIAEGYSVSREKKESFPLTVTSAQKNPTAFYLCASSMFSGNTIYFGEGSWLTVV.

Relative to its sample, this clone is medium-sized. This sequence joins TRBV6-1 and TRBJ1-2, with D possibly TRBD1 on 6 matching bases. Germline V gene data show CDR1 as MNHNS and CDR2 as SASEGT. This CDR3 has 15 residues. V lost 6 bases and J lost 5, with 19 bases in between. The CDR3 loop reads CASSQREQGLYGYTF. The CDR3 DNA is TGTGCCAGCAGCCAGAGGGAACAGGGACTATATGGCTACACCTTC.

This clone was recorded many times. The chain recombines TRBV18 with TRBJ1-2; D is perhaps TRBD1 (5 bases). CDR1 and CDR2 (germline): KGHSH, LQKENI. Trimming stripped 1 base from V and 12 bases from J, with 18 bases between. This CDR3 spans 14 amino acids. The CDR3 loop is CASSPLASQGLDTF. The CDR3 DNA sequence: TGTGCCAGCTCACCACTTGCTTCGCAGGGACTCGACACCTTC. The variable domain in full, with the rest retrieved from reference TRBV18 and TRBJ1-2, is NAGVMQNPRHLVRRRGQEARLRCSPMKGHSHVYWYRQLPEEGLKFMVYLQKENIIDESGMPKERFSAEFPKEGPSILRIQQVVRGDSAAYFCASSPLASQGLDTFGSGTRLTVV.

For this clone: One end of the junction does not line up with germline, which may come from a read error. J is TRBJ2-3 and V is TRBV24-1; the D is unclear. The CDR3 loop spans 15 amino acids. CDR1 KGHDR and CDR2 SFDVKD come from the germline V gene. Here the CDR3 DNA reads TGTGCCACCAGTGATTTCGGGTCCCCCACAAATACGCAGTATTTT. It is translated as CATSDFGSPTNTQYF.

There are many counts of this clone. This rearrangement joins TRBV11-1 to TRBJ2-1; the match to TRBD2 covers 7 bases. CDR1 and CDR2 from the germline V gene are SGHAT and FQDESV (reference sequence). V lost 3 bases and J lost 7; bases outside the gene matches: 12. There are 16 residues in the CDR3. This chain's CDR3 is CASSFLTGGWGNEQFF. The CDR3 nucleotides read TGTGCCAGCAGCTTCCTCACGGGGGGATGGGGGAATGAGCAGTTCTTC.

This clone has a count of ten or more. The chain uses TRBV7-3 and TRBJ2-3; D may correspond to TRBD1 or TRBD2 (5 bases each). The CDR3 sequence is 17 residues long. The V gene's germline CDR1 is SGHTA and CDR2 FQGTGA. The germline V and J ends were trimmed by 6 bases and 7 bases, with 26 bases remaining between them. CDR3 coding DNA: TGTGCCAGCAGTCCCGTGGGACGTATCCCGTCGGGGAATACGCAGTATTTT. Protein: CASSPVGRIPSGNTQYF.

The table lists this clone with a few counts. Its ends do not fully match the called genes, so a read error is possible. The rearrangement joins TRBV15 to TRBJ2-7; TRBD1 aligns across 8 bases. The CDR3 is 15 residues long. From germline, CDR1 is LNHNV and CDR2 YYDKDF (reference sequence). This CDR3 is CTTSGPTGEEREQYF. In DNA form, the CDR3 reads TGTACCACCAGCGGACCGACAGGGGAGGAGCGGGAGCAGTACTTC.

This clone showed up many times. This chain joins TRBV16 and TRBJ1-3; a weak D match, TRBD1 (5 bases). The CDR3 runs to 16 residues. V gave up 1 base and J gave up 0 bases, with 10 bases separating them. The germline V gene has CDR1 KGHSY and CDR2 FQNENV. As DNA, the CDR3 is TGTGCCAGCAGCCAATTCTCGGGGGTCTCTGGAAACACCATATATTTT. It specifies CASSQFSGVSGNTIYF.

This clone was detected many times. The chain employs TRBV20-1 and TRBJ1-4; no clear D gene. Trimming shortened V by 6 bases and J by 0 bases, and 8 bases separated the two germline ends. Germline-derived CDR1 and CDR2 are DFQATT and SNEGSKA (reference sequence). There are 13 residues in the CDR3. CDR3 sequence (DNA): TGCAGTGCGTGGTCCGCAACTAATGAAAAACTGTTTTTT. It specifies CSAWSATNEKLFF.

This clone was counted ten times or more. The V gene is TRBV2, the J gene TRBJ2-7; 8 bases match TRBD1. Germline CDR1 reads SNHLY; CDR2 reads FYNNEI. The CDR3 is made up of 15 amino acids. Losses at the gene ends were 1 base for V and 2 bases for J; bases not matched to a gene: 4. CDR3 bases: TGTGCCAGCAGTGAAGGGACAGGGTATACCTACGAGCAGTACTTC. It translates to CASSEGTGYTYEQYF.

This clone is classed as medium-sized. The V gene is TRBV6-1, the J gene TRBJ1-6; 7 bases are shared with TRBD1. The CDR3 contains 14 residues. V shed 4 bases and J 7 bases; nucleotides not matched to a gene: 4. Germline loops: CDR1 MNHNS, CDR2 SASEGT. The CDR3 loop reads CASSGADRNSPLHF. The CDR3, as DNA: TGTGCCAGCAGTGGTGCGGACAGGAATTCACCCCTCCACTTT.

This clone is labeled as medium-sized. The chain employs TRBV6-2 or TRBV6-3 and TRBJ2-2, with D possibly TRBD1 on 5 matching bases. CDR3 length: 14 amino acids. Trimming removed 6 bases from V and 0 bases from J, with 8 bases in between. Germline V gene lookup returns CDR1 MNHEY and CDR2 SVGEGT. In DNA form, the CDR3 reads TGTGCCAGCAGAAGACAGACGAACACCGGGGAGCTGTTTTTT. Translating gives CASRRQTNTGELFF.

This clone was seen ten or more times. This chain joins TRBV24-1 and TRBJ1-3; D gene uncertain. V was cut by 8 bases and J by 4 bases, with 17 bases left in between. Germline V gene lookup returns CDR1 KGHDR and CDR2 SFDVKD. CDR3 length equals 15 residues. The DNA for the CDR3 is TGTGCCACCACCCCGGGCCCCACATCCGGAAACACCATATATTTT. Translating gives CATTPGPTSGNTIYF.

This clone has a count of ten or more. The rearrangement uses TRBV7-6 and TRBJ2-1, with D unresolved. The CDR3 loop spans 14 amino acids. V lost 5 bases to trimming and J lost 9 bases, with 17 bases between them. Per the germline V gene, CDR1 is SGHVS and CDR2 is FNYEAQ. Written as DNA, the CDR3 is TGTGCCAGCAGCCTATCGACCTTGTCGGGTGAGCAGTTCTTC. Translating it yields CASSLSTLSGEQFF.

The chain uses TRBV27 and TRBJ1-2; D might be TRBD1 (6 bases). CDR3 size: 15 residues. Trimming pared 1 base from V and 4 bases from J, leaving 13 bases between. Germline CDR1 is MNHEY and CDR2 is SMNVEV (reference sequence). DNA of the CDR3: TGTGCCAGCAGTTTATGGGGGGGCGGAGGCTATGGCTACACCTTC. Its protein product is CASSLWGGGGYGYTF.